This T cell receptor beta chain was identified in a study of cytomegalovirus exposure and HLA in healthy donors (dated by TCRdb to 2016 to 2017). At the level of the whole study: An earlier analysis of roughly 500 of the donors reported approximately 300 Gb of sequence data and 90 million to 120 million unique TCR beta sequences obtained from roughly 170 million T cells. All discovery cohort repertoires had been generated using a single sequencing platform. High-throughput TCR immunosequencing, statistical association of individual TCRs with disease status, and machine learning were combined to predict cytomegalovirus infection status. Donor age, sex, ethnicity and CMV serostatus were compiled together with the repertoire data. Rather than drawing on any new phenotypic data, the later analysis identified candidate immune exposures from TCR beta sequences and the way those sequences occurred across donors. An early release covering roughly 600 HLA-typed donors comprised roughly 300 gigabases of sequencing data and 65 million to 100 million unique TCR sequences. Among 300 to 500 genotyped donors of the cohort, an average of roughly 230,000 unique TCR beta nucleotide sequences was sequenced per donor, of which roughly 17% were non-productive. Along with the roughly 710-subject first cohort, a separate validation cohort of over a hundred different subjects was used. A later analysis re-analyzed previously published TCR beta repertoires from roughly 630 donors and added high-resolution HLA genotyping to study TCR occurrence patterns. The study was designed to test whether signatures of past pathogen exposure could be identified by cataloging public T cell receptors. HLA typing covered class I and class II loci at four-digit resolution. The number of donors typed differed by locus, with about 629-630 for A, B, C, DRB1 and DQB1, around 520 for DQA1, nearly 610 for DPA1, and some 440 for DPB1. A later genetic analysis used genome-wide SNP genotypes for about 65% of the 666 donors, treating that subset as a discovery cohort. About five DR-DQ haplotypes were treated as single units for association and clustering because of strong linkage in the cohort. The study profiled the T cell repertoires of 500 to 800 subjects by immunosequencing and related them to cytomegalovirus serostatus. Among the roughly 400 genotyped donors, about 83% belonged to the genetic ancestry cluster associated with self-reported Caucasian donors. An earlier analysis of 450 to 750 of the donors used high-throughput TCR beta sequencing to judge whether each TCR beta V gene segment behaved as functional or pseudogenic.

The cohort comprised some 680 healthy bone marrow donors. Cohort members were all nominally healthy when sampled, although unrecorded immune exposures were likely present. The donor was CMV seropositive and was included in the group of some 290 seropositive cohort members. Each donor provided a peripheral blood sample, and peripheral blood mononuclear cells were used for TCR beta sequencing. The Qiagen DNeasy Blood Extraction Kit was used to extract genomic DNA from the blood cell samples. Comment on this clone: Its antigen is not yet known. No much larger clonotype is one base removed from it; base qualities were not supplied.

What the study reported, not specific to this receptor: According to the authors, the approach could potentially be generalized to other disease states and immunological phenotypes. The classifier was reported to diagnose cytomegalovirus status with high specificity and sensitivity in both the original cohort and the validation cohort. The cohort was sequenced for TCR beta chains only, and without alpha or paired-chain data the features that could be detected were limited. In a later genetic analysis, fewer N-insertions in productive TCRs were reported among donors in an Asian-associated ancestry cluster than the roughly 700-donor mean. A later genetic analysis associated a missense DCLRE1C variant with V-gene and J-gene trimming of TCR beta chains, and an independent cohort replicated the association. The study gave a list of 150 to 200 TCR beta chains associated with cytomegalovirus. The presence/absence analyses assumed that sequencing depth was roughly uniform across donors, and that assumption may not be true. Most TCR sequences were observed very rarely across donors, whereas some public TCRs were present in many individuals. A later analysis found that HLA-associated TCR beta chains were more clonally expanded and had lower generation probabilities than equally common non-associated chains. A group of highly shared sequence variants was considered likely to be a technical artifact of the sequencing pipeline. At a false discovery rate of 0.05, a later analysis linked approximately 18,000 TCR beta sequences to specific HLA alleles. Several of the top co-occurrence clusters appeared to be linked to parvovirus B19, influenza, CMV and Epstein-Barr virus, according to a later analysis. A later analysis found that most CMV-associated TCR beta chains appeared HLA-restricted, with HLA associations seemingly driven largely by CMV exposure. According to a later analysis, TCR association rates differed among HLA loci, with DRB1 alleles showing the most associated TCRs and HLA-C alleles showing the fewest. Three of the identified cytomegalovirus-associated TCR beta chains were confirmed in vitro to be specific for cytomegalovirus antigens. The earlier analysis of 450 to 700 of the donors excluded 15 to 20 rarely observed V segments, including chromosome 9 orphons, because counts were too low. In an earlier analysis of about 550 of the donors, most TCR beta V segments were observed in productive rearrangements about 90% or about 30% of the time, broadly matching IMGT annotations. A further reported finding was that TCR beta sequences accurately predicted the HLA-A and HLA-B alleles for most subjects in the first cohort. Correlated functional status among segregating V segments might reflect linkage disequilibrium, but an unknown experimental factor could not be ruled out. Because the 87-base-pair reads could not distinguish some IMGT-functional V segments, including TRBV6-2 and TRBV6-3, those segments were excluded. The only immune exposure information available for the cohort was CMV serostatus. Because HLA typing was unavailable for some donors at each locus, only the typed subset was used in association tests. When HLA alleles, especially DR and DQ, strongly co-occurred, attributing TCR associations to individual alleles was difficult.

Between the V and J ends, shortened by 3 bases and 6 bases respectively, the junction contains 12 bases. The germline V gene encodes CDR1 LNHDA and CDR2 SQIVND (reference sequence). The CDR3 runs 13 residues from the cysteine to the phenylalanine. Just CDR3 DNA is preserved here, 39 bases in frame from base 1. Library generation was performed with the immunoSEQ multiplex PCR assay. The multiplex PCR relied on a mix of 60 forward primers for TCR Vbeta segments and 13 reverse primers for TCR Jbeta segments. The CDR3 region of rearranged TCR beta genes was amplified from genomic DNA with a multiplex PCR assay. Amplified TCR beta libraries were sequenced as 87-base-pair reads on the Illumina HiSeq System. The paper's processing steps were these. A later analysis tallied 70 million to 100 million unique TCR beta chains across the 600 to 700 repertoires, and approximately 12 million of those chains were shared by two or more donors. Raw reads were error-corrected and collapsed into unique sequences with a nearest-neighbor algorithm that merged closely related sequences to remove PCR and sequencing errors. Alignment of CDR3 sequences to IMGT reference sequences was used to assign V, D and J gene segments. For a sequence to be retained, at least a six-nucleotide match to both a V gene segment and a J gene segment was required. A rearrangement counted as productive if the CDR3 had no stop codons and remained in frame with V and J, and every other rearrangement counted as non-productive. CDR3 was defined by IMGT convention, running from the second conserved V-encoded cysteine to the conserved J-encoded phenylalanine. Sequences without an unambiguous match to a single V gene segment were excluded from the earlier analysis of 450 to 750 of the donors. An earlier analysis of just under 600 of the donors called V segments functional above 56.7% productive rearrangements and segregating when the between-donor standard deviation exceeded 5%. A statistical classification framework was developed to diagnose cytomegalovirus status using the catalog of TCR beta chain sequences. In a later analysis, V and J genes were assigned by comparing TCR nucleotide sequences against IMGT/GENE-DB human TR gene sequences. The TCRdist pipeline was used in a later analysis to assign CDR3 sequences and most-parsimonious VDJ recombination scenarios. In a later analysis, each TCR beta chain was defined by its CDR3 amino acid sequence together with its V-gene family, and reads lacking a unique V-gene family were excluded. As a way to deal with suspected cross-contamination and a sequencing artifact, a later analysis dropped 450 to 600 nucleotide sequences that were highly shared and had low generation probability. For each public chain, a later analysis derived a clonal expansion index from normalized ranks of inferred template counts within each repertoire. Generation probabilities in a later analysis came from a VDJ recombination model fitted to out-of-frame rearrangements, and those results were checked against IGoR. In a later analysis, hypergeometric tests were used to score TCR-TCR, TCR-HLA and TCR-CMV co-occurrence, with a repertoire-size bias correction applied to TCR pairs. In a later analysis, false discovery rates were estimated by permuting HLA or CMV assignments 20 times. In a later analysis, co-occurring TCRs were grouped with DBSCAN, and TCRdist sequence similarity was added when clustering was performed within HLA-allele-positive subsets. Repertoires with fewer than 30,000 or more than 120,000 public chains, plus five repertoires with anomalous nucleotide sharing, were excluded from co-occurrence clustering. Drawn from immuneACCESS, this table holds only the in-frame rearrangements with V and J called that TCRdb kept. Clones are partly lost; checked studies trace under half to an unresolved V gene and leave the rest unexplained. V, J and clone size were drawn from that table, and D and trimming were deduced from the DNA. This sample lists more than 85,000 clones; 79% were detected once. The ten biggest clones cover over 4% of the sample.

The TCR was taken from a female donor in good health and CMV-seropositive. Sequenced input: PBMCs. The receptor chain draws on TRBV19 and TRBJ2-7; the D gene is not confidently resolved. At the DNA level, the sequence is TGTGCCAGTAGTATGATGGTCATGAGCGAGCAGTACTTC. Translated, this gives CASSMMVMSEQYF.